This is a list of T cell receptor beta chains from one sample in a study of T cells in Graves' hyperthyroidism and ophthalmopathy. TCRdb itself ran the multiplex PCR reads through MiXCR, one entry per CDR3 protein. This sample has some 270,000 distinct CDR3 sequences, with roughly an eighth found just once. Sequenced material: blood. These receptors all stem from a woman in her forties with Graves' hyperthyroidism. Both conserved end residues are part of each CDR3. The D gene is left open where the match is weak. The size of a clone is reported for some rows only, either as once, few or many, or as a class for expanded clones.

DNA: TGCAGTGCCAGAGCGGGAGGTTACAATGAGCAGTTCTTC
CDR3: CSARAGGYNEQFF
V: TRBV20-1
J: TRBJ2-1
size: .
D: TRBD2

DNA: TGTGCCAGCAGCGCCGGGGGGATATTCGAGCAGTACTTC
CDR3: CASSAGGIFEQYF
V: TRBV27
J: TRBJ2-7
size: many
D: TRBD2

DNA: TGCAGCGTTGCGCCAGGGGGGAGGACCGGGGAGCTGTTTTTT
CDR3: CSVAPGGRTGELFF
V: TRBV29-1
J: TRBJ2-2
size: many
D: .

DNA: TGTGCCAGCAGTTACAGGGGCGGCGAAAAACTGTTTTTT
CDR3: CASSYRGGEKLFF
V: TRBV6-5
J: TRBJ1-4
size: many
D: .

DNA: TGTGCCAGCAGTTACTCGACAGTCTCCTACAATGAGCAGTTCTTC
CDR3: CASSYSTVSYNEQFF
V: TRBV6-6
J: TRBJ2-1
size: many
D: .

DNA: TGTGCCAGCAGTTACCACCAAGCTAACAGGGATAGGGAGACCCAGTACTTC
CDR3: CASSYHQANRDRETQYF
V: TRBV6-6
J: TRBJ2-5
size: .
D: .

DNA: TGTGCCAGCAGCTTAGGCAGCACAAGGAAGAACCAAGAGACCCAGTACTTC
CDR3: CASSLGSTRKNQETQYF
V: TRBV5-4
J: TRBJ2-5
size: .
D: .

DNA: TGCGCCAGCGGGGACGGGAGCTCCTACAATGAGCAGTTCTTC
CDR3: CASGDGSSYNEQFF
V: TRBV10-1
J: TRBJ2-1
size: few
D: .

DNA: TGTGCCAGCAGCGCCGGCCCACTAGCGGGTGAGCAGTTCTTC
CDR3: CASSAGPLAGEQFF
V: TRBV7-9
J: TRBJ2-1
size: .
D: TRBD2

DNA: TGCAGTGCTAGGAGGCAAGTGAACACTGAAGCTTTCTTT
CDR3: CSARRQVNTEAFF
V: TRBV20-1
J: TRBJ1-1
size: many
D: .

DNA: TGTGCCAGCTCACCACTCTCTGGGGCCAACGTCCTGACTTTC
CDR3: CASSPLSGANVLTF
V: TRBV18
J: TRBJ2-6
size: .
D: .

DNA: TGTGCCAGCAGCGGAATCGCAGGGGATTATGGGGCCAACGTCCTGACTTTC
CDR3: CASSGIAGDYGANVLTF
V: TRBV7-9
J: TRBJ2-6
size: .
D: .

DNA: TGTGCCAGCAGTGGGGGGGAGGCGTACTCCTACGAGCAGTACTTC
CDR3: CASSGGEAYSYEQYF
V: TRBV12-3/TRBV12-4
J: TRBJ2-7
size: many
D: TRBD2

DNA: TGTGCCAGCAGCTTAACGTTACAGAACACTGAAGCTTTCTTT
CDR3: CASSLTLQNTEAFF
V: TRBV7-3
J: TRBJ1-1
size: many
D: .

DNA: TGTGCCCTGATTGGCAGCTACAATGAGCAGTTCTTC
CDR3: CALIGSYNEQFF
V: TRBV7-9
J: TRBJ2-1
size: many
D: .

DNA: TGTGCCAGCAGCTTACGGGCTGTGTATAAGGACTTCGGCAGCCATGAGCAGTTCTTC
CDR3: CASSLRAVYKDFGSHEQFF
V: TRBV7-8
J: TRBJ2-1
size: many
D: .

DNA: TGTGCCAGCTTTAAGGAGACCCAGTACTTC
CDR3: CASFKETQYF
V: TRBV7-9
J: TRBJ2-5
size: many
D: .

DNA: TGTGCCAGCAGTAACCGACTAGCGGGAGATCACGAGCAGTACTTC
CDR3: CASSNRLAGDHEQYF
V: TRBV28
J: TRBJ2-7
size: .
D: TRBD2

DNA: TGTGCCACCAGTGACCCCCGGGCGGGAGGGATTAATGAGCAGTTCTTC
CDR3: CATSDPRAGGINEQFF
V: TRBV24-1
J: TRBJ2-1
size: once
D: TRBD2

DNA: TGTGCCAGCAGCCAAAACCCCTCTGGAAACACCATATATTTT
CDR3: CASSQNPSGNTIYF
V: TRBV3-1
J: TRBJ1-3
size: few
D: .

DNA: TGTGCCAGCAGCCCCATGACCGGGACAGGGGCCTCCTATGGCTACACCTTC
CDR3: CASSPMTGTGASYGYTF
V: TRBV7-9
J: TRBJ1-2
size: many
D: TRBD1

DNA: TGTGCCAGCAGTTCGAAACAGGGGAGAAATTACAATGAGCAGTTCTTC
CDR3: CASSSKQGRNYNEQFF
V: TRBV27
J: TRBJ2-1
size: many
D: TRBD1

DNA: TGTGCCAGCAGTGACAGAGTCCGATCAAGTGAAAAACTGTTTTTT
CDR3: CASSDRVRSSEKLFF
V: TRBV2
J: TRBJ1-4
size: many
D: .

DNA: TGCAGTGCTAAAGCGGGCTACAATGAGCAGTTCTTC
CDR3: CSAKAGYNEQFF
V: TRBV20-1
J: TRBJ2-1
size: many
D: .

DNA: TGTGCCAGCACCGGGACAGGGACCTATGGCTACACCTTC
CDR3: CASTGTGTYGYTF
V: TRBV25-1
J: TRBJ1-2
size: many
D: TRBD1

DNA: TGTGCCAGCAGCTTGACAGGGACGGACTACGAGCAGTACTTC
CDR3: CASSLTGTDYEQYF
V: TRBV13
J: TRBJ2-7
size: many
D: TRBD1

DNA: TGTGCCAGCCGTATTGGGACTAGCGGGACTTACGAGCAGTACTTC
CDR3: CASRIGTSGTYEQYF
V: TRBV28
J: TRBJ2-7
size: few
D: TRBD2

DNA: TGTGCCAGCAGCTTAGTCGAGCGCGGAGCCTATGGCTACACCTTC
CDR3: CASSLVERGAYGYTF
V: TRBV7-2
J: TRBJ1-2
size: many
D: .

DNA: TGTGCCAGCAGTTACGGGCAGGCCGTATACAATGAGCAGTTCTTC
CDR3: CASSYGQAVYNEQFF
V: TRBV6-5
J: TRBJ2-1
size: many
D: .

DNA: TGTGCCAGCAGTGAACCGGGACAGAGCCCCGGGGAGCTGTTTTTT
CDR3: CASSEPGQSPGELFF
V: TRBV6-1
J: TRBJ2-2
size: many
D: TRBD1

DNA: TGTGCCAGCGCCGCAGGGATTGTCGGCACAGATACGCAGTATTTT
CDR3: CASAAGIVGTDTQYF
V: TRBV2
J: TRBJ2-3
size: many
D: .

DNA: TGCAGTTGGGCAGGGTCCACAGATACGCAGTATTTT
CDR3: CSWAGSTDTQYF
V: TRBV20-1
J: TRBJ2-3
size: many
D: .

DNA: TGTGCCAGCAGCACCACACCCCAAACAACCCAAGAGACCCAGTACTTC
CDR3: CASSTTPQTTQETQYF
V: TRBV9
J: TRBJ2-5
size: .
D: .

DNA: TGTGCCAGCAGCCAAGATAATCCACTAGCAAGTCAAGAGACCCAGTACTTC
CDR3: CASSQDNPLASQETQYF
V: TRBV14
J: TRBJ2-5
size: few
D: .

DNA: TGCAGTGCAGCTGACAGGGGGCTAGAAAAACTGTTTTTT
CDR3: CSAADRGLEKLFF
V: TRBV20-1
J: TRBJ1-4
size: many
D: TRBD1

DNA: TGTGCCAGCCGGGGGCGGGGTCGGTCCTACGAGCAGTACTTC
CDR3: CASRGRGRSYEQYF
V: TRBV3-1
J: TRBJ2-7
size: few
D: .

DNA: TGCGCCAGCAGCACCCGATCAGCGGGAGCTCACAATGAGCAGTTCTTC
CDR3: CASSTRSAGAHNEQFF
V: TRBV4-1
J: TRBJ2-1
size: .
D: TRBD2

DNA: TGTGCCAGCAGTAAGGACAGGGGATCGAACACTGAAGCTTTCTTT
CDR3: CASSKDRGSNTEAFF
V: TRBV27
J: TRBJ1-1
size: many
D: TRBD1

DNA: TGTGCCAGCAGCACCTCACCTAGCGGGAGTTCTGGTGAGCAGTTCTTC
CDR3: CASSTSPSGSSGEQFF
V: TRBV7-9
J: TRBJ2-1
size: few
D: TRBD2

DNA: TGTGCCAGCAGAGGGACTAGCGGGAGGGCCAGGAAGTTCTTC
CDR3: CASRGTSGRARKFF
V: TRBV2
J: TRBJ2-1
size: many
D: TRBD2

DNA: TGTGCCAGTAGTATCGGGACAGGGTCCCGCTACGAGCAGTACTTC
CDR3: CASSIGTGSRYEQYF
V: TRBV19
J: TRBJ2-7
size: .
D: TRBD1

DNA: TGTGCCAGCAGCTTTGTCCCTGGGGATACGCAGTATTTT
CDR3: CASSFVPGDTQYF
V: TRBV7-3
J: TRBJ2-3
size: many
D: .

DNA: TGTGCCAGCAGCCATAACAGGGGGCTGCGGAAGGGCGATGAAGCTTTCTTT
CDR3: CASSHNRGLRKGDEAFF
V: TRBV3-1
J: TRBJ1-1
size: many
D: TRBD1

DNA: TGCGCCAGCAGCTCGGTCGAAACCACTGAAGCTTTCTTT
CDR3: CASSSVETTEAFF
V: TRBV5-1
J: TRBJ1-1
size: few
D: .

DNA: TGTGCCAGCGCGACCCGAGGGCTAGCGGGAATAACAGATACGCAGTATTTT
CDR3: CASATRGLAGITDTQYF
V: TRBV28
J: TRBJ2-3
size: many
D: TRBD2

DNA: TGTGCCAGCAGTGAGGAGTTTAGCAATCAGCCCCAGCATTTT
CDR3: CASSEEFSNQPQHF
V: TRBV2
J: TRBJ1-5
size: many
D: .

DNA: TGTGCCAGCAAGGCGGTCGGACAGGGGTTGAAAGGGGAAAACATTCAGTACTTC
CDR3: CASKAVGQGLKGENIQYF
V: TRBV6-1
J: TRBJ2-4
size: many
D: TRBD1

DNA: TGTGCCAGCAGTTTTAGCGGGAGTGGTATTTACGAGCAGTACTTC
CDR3: CASSFSGSGIYEQYF
V: TRBV27
J: TRBJ2-7
size: many
D: TRBD2

DNA: TGTGCCAGCAGTACAGGGGGCGGGTATGGCTACACCTTC
CDR3: CASSTGGGYGYTF
V: TRBV2
J: TRBJ1-2
size: many
D: TRBD1

DNA: TGCGCCAGCAGCCAAGTGAATTCCTACGAGCAGTACTTC
CDR3: CASSQVNSYEQYF
V: TRBV4-1
J: TRBJ2-7
size: many
D: .

DNA: TGTGCCAGCAGTTCCTGGGACAGGACCTACGAGCAGTACTTC
CDR3: CASSSWDRTYEQYF
V: TRBV12-3/TRBV12-4
J: TRBJ2-7
size: many
D: TRBD1

DNA: TGTGCCTGGGATGCGGGACTAGCGGGAGATACGCAGTATTTT
CDR3: CAWDAGLAGDTQYF
V: TRBV30
J: TRBJ2-3
size: many
D: TRBD2

DNA: TGTGCCAGCAGACCCCCCCCTCCGGGACTAGCGGGAGCAGATACGCAGTATTTT
CDR3: CASRPPPPGLAGADTQYF
V: TRBV28
J: TRBJ2-3
size: many
D: TRBD2

DNA: TGCGCCAGCAGTGAGTCGACTGCGGACACAGATACGCAGTATTTT
CDR3: CASSESTADTDTQYF
V: TRBV10-2
J: TRBJ2-3
size: many
D: .